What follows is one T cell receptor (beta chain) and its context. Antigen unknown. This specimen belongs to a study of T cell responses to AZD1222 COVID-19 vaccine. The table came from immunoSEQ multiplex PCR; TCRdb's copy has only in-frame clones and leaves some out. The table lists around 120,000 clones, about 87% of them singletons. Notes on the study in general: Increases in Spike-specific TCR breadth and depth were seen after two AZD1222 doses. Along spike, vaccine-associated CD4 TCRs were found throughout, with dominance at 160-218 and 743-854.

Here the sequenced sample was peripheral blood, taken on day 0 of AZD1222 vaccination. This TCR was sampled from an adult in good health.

The CDR3 here is CASSDGTSVRGAEAFF. CDR3 nucleotide sequence: TGTGCCAGCAGTGACGGGACATCTGTGAGGGGGGCTGAAGCTTTCTTT. The chain joins TRBV6-1 to TRBJ1-1; D is possibly TRBD1 (6 bases). The CDR3 spans 16 residues. Trimming removed 3 bases from V and 6 bases from J, with 20 bases in between. Germline V CDR1 and CDR2: MNHNS, SASEGT.